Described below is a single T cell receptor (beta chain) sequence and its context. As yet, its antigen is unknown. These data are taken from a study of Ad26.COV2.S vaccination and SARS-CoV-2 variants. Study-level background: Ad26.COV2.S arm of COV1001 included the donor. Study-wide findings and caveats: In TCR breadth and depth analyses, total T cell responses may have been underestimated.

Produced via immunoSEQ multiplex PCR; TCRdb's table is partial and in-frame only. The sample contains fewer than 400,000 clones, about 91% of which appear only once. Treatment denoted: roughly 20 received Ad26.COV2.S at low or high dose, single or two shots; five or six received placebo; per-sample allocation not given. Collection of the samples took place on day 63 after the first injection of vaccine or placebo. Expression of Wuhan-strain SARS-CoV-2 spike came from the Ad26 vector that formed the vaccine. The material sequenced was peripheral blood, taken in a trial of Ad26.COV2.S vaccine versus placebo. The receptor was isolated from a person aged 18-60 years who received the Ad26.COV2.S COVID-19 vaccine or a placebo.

This chain's CDR3 is CASSDRAGNSPLHF. CDR3 bases: TGTGCCAGCAGTGACAGGGCAGGAAATTCACCCCTCCACTTT. This rearrangement joins TRBV6-4 to TRBJ1-6; D not certain. The germline V and J ends were trimmed by 2 bases and 7 bases, with 9 bases remaining between them. CDR3 size: 14 residues. The germline gives CDR1 MRHNA, CDR2 SNTAGT.